This TCR beta chain appears in the sequencing data of a study of long-term antiretroviral therapy in people with HIV. Investigators performed immunoSEQ version v3.0 at survey level. Some clones are missing from TCRdb's copy, which holds only in-frame ones; the method was immunoSEQ multiplex PCR. The sample includes over 25,000 clones, about 82% of them seen just once. The TCR originated in a man aged 18 to 30 with HIV. This material consisted of unsorted PBMCs, taken 0.8 years before starting antiretroviral therapy.

The CDR3 sequence is CASSLGGTAFYNEQFF. In DNA, the CDR3 is TGTGCCAGCAGCTTAGGTGGAACGGCGTTCTACAATGAGCAGTTCTTC. The V gene is TRBV11-3, the J gene TRBJ2-1; D is uncertain. The ends were cut back, 1 base at V and 3 bases at J, with 13 bases in the middle. CDR3 length equals 16 residues. From germline, CDR1 is SGHNT and CDR2 YENEEA.